Below, one T cell receptor beta chain is given with its context. No antigen is known for it. No qualities accompany the bases; no much larger clone lies one base away. This entry comes from a study of T cells in localized non-small cell lung cancer (dated by TCRdb to about 2020). Concerning the study at large: Comparing tumors with uninvolved tumor-adjacent lungs, the study looked at the T cell repertoires of approximately 240 patients with early-stage NSCLC. All 236 NSCLC patients in the cohort were treatment-naive and had localized lung tumors that were resected. A mean age of around 66 years was recorded for the NSCLC patients, of whom under 150 were male and 85 to 110 were female. General findings and caveats noted by the study authors: Because the study design was exploratory, TCR variables were selected using unadjusted p-values without false-discovery rate correction. Of the top 100 tumor clones, a median of approximately 60 were detected in paired uninvolved adjacent lung; 28 were also among that lung's top 100. Longer overall survival was associated with higher blood T cell density, whereas shorter survival was associated with higher adjacent-lung clonality. Because multi-region tumor sequencing was not performed, intratumor heterogeneity could not be ruled out. Uninvolved tumor-adjacent lung showed the highest T cell clonality, higher than tumor, which suggests more focused antigenic responses in the uninvolved tumor-adjacent lung.

The germline V gene encodes CDR1 MNHNS and CDR2 SASEGT. V and J lose 4 bases and 5 bases, and a span of 14 bases separates them. The CDR3 starts with the cysteine, ends with the phenylalanine, and has 14 residues. Only the CDR3 portion is preserved as DNA: 42 bases, with reading frame beginning at the first base. At diagnosis, tumor, uninvolved tumor-adjacent lung and peripheral blood were collected and then preserved as a mix of FFPE and fresh-frozen material. Blood samples were analyzed as peripheral blood mononuclear cells for TCR repertoire profiling. The immunoSEQ Assay was used to sequence TCR beta CDR3 regions from DNA. Concerning the study's data processing: T cell density was computed as TCR beta template counts normalized to usable DNA estimated by amplifying housekeeping genes. The preseqR package was used to estimate richness by extrapolating to 400,000 templates for PBMC samples and to 120,000 templates for tissue samples. Clonality was calculated as one minus Pielou's evenness. Differential abundance testing on productive amino-acid clonotypes, with a minimum total count of 5 and an alpha of 0.1, was used to identify tissue-enriched TCRs. Repertoire overlap between compartments was quantified with the Jaccard Index and Morisita Overlap Index. GLIPH grouped TCR beta CDR3s together with public tetramer-defined viral CDR3s, and a viral motif had to include at least three viral sequences and also show V-gene enrichment. TCRdb obtained this table from immuneACCESS and retained in-frame rearrangements with V and J assigned. These tables miss some clones; where compared with another copy, unresolved V genes account for less than half of the shortfall, and the remainder is unexplained. The D gene and trimming were derived from the DNA, and the V and J assignments and clone size from that table. Across this sample there are about 33,000 clones, with around 93% seen only once. The ten largest make up about 2.2% of the sample.

The TCR sequence derives from a female donor at least 60 years old with stage I lung adenocarcinoma. Sequences were derived from peripheral blood, sampled before any cancer treatment. The rearranged segments are TRBV6-1 and TRBJ1-2; the D region possibly corresponds to TRBD1 (6 bases align). The DNA reads as follows: TGTGCCAGCAGTGGGACAGACCTGGGGTATGGCTACACCTTC. Its coded protein is CASSGTDLGYGYTF.